These 4 T cell receptor beta chains share one sample of origin, sequenced in a study of T cells after yellow fever vaccination. TCRdb independently ran MiXCR on the 5' RACE reads; one entry per CDR3 protein. There are about 500,000 distinct CDR3 sequences in the sample; around 17% occur only once, and about 18% lies in the top ten. The starting material was PBMCs, obtained less than 6 days after the first yellow fever vaccination. These receptors all stem from a man between 18 and 35 years old who received the YFV17D yellow fever vaccine.

The chain uses TRBV4-1 and TRBJ2-7; 9 positions match TRBD1. The CDR3 covers 15 residues. The germline CDR1 and CDR2 sequences are MGHRA and YSYEKL. The trim removed 1 base at V and 5 bases at J, leaving 6 bases unmatched. The CDR3 region is CASSQVIGTGHEQYF. CDR3 DNA: TGCGCCAGCAGCCAAGTAATTGGGACAGGGCACGAGCAGTACTTC.

This clonotype was seen only a few times. The rearrangement links TRBV4-1 to TRBJ2-1; TRBD2 might be the D (6 bases). Germline loops: CDR1 MGHRA, CDR2 YSYEKL. This CDR3 has 15 residues. Between the trimmed V and J ends, which lost 3 bases and 7 bases, there was a span of 16 bases. The CDR3 DNA sequence: TGCGCCAGCAGCCAGGAACTCGGGGGACGGAATGAGCAGTTCTTC. It yields the protein CASSQELGGRNEQFF.

Only a few counts were recorded for this clonotype. CDR3 sequence: CASSLDLAEETQYF. The CDR3, as DNA: TGTGCCAGCAGCTTGGATTTGGCGGAAGAGACCCAGTACTTC. The V and J genes are TRBV5-6 and TRBJ2-5; D is unclear. Germline V gene sequence: CDR1 SGHDT, CDR2 YYEEEE. This CDR3 has 14 residues. V shed 0 bases and J shed 3 bases, with 9 bases lying between them.

This clonotype was recorded many times. The chain has TRBV6-2 or TRBV6-3 and TRBJ2-4; D is perhaps TRBD2 (5 bases). V was cut by 7 bases and J by 7 bases, with 20 bases left in between. This CDR3 is built from 15 residues. Germline loops: CDR1 MNHEY, CDR2 SVGEGT. CDR3 residues: CASTTNQRVRNIQYF. In nucleotides, the CDR3 is TGTGCCAGCACGACAAATCAGAGGGTGCGGAACATTCAGTACTTC.